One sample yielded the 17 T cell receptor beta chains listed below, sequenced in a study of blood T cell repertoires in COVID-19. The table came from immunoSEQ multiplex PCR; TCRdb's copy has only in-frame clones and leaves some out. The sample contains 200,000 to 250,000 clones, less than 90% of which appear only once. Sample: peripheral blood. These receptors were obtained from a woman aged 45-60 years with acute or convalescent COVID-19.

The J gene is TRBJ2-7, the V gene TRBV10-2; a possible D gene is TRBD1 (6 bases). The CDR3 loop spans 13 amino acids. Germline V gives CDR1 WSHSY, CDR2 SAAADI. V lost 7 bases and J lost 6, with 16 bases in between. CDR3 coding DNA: TGCGCCAGCAATGGTCCAGGGGTAGGCGAGCAGTACTTC. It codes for CASNGPGVGEQYF.

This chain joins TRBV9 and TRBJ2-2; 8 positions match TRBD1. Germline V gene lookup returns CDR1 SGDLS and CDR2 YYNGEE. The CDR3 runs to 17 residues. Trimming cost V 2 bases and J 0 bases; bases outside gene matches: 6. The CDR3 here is CASSVRTGPANTGELFF. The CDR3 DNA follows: TGTGCCAGCAGCGTCCGGACAGGGCCGGCGAACACCGGGGAGCTGTTTTTT.

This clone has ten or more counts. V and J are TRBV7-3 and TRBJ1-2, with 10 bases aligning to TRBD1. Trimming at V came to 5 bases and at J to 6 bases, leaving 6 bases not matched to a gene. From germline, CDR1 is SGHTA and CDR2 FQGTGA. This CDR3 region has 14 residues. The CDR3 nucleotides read TGTGCCAGCAGCCTAGGACAGGGGGTGGATGGCTACACCTTC. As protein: CASSLGQGVDGYTF.

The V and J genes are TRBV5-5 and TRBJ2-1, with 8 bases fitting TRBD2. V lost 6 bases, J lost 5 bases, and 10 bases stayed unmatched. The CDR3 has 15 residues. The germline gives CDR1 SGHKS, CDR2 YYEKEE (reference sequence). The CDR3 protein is CASTPSVAGNNEQFF. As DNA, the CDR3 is TGTGCCAGCACACCGTCTGTAGCGGGGAACAATGAGCAGTTCTTC.

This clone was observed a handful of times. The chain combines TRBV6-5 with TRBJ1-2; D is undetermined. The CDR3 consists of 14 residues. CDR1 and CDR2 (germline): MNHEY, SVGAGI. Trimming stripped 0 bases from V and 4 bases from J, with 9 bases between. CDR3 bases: TGTGCCAGCAGTTACTCCCACGAGGTCTATGGCTACACCTTC. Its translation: CASSYSHEVYGYTF.

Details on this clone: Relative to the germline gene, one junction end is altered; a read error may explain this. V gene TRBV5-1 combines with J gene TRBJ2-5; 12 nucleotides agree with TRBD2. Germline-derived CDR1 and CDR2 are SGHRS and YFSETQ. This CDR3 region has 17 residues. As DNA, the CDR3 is TGCGCCCGCAGCTTGGGGGCTAGCGGGGGGGCCGAAGAGACCCAGTACTTC. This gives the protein CARSLGASGGAEETQYF.

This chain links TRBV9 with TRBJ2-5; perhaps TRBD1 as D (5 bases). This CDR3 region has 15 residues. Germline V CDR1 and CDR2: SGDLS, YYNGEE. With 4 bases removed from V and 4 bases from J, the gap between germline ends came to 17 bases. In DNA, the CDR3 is TGTGCCAGCAGCCCCGTGCAGGGCTTGAGAGAGACCCAGTACTTC. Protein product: CASSPVQGLRETQYF.

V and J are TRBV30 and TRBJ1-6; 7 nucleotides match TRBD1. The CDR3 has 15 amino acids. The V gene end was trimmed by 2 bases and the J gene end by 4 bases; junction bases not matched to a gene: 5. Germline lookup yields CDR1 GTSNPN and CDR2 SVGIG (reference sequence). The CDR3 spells CAWSPLTGYNSPLHF. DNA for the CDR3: TGTGCCTGGAGTCCCTTGACAGGGTATAATTCACCCCTCCACTTT.

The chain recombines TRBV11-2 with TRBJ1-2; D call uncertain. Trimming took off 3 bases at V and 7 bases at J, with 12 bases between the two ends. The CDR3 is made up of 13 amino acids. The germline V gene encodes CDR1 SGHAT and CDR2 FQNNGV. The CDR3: CASSFSEGGGYTF. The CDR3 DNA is TGTGCCAGCAGCTTCTCGGAGGGCGGTGGCTACACCTTC.

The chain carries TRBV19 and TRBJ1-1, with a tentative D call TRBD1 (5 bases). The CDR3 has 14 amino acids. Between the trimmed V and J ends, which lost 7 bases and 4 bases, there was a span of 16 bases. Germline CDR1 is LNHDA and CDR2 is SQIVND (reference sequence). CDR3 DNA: TGTGCCAGTACCTTCATAGGGGAGGGCACTGAAGCTTTCTTT. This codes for CASTFIGEGTEAFF.

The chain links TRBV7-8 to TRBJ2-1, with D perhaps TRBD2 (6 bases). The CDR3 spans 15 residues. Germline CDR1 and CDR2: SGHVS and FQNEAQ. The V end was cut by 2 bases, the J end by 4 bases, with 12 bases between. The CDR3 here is CASSLRLAQYNEQFF. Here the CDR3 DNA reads TGTGCCAGCAGCTTACGGCTAGCGCAATACAATGAGCAGTTCTTC.

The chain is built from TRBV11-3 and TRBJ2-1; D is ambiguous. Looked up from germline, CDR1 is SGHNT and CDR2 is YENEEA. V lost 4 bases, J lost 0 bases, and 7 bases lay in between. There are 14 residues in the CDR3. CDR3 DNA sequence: TGTGCCAGCAGCTCCCCCGGCTCCTACAATGAGCAGTTCTTC. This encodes CASSSPGSYNEQFF. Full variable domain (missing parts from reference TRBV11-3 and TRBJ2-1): EAGVVQSPRYKIIEKKQPVAFWCNPISGHNTLYWYLQNLGQGPELLIRYENEEAVDDSQLPKDRFSAERLKGVDSTLKIQPAELGDSAVYLCASSSPGSYNEQFFGPGTRLTVL.

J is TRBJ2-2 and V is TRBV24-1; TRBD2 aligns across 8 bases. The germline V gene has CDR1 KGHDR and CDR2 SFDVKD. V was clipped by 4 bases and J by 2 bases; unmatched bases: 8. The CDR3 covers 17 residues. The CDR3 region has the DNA TGTGCCACCAGTGACCGTACTAGCGGAGTCAACACCGGGGAGCTGTTTTTT. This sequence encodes CATSDRTSGVNTGELFF.

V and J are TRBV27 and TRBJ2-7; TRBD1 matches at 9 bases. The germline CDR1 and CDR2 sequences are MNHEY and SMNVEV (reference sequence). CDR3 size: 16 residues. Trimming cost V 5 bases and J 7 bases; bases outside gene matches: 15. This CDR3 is CASSLPTGTGPGEQYF. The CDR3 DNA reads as TGTGCCAGCAGTCTCCCAACCGGGACAGGGCCGGGAGAGCAGTACTTC.

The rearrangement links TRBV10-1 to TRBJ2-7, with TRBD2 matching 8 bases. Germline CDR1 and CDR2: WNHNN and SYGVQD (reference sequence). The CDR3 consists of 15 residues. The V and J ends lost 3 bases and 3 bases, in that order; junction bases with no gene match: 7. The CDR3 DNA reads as TGCGCCAGCAGTGACGGGAGGGACGGAAGCTACGAGCAGTACTTC. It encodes CASSDGRDGSYEQYF.

The CDR3 DNA reads TGTGCCAGCAGCCAAGTCCCGACAGATACGCAGTATTTT. Residues: CASSQVPTDTQYF. V gene TRBV3-1 (or the pseudogene TRBV3-2) combines with J gene TRBJ2-3; D is undetermined. Germline CDR1 is LGHDT and CDR2 is YNNKEL (reference sequence). The CDR3 loop spans 13 amino acids. V gave up 1 base and J gave up 3 bases, with 5 bases separating them.

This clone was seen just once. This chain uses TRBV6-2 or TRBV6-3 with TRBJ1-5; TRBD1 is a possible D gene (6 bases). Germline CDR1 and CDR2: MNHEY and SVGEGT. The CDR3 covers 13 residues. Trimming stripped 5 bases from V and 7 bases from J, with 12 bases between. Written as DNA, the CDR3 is TGTGCCAGCAGTGGCACAGGGAAACAGCCCCAGCATTTT. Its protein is CASSGTGKQPQHF.